This entry lists 30 T cell receptor beta chains sequenced from one sample in a study of graft-versus-host responses after intestinal transplantation. No antigen is known for these receptors. Generated by immunoSEQ multiplex PCR, the TCRdb table keeps only in-frame clones and is missing some. The sample records some 150,000 clones, around 90% being singletons. The sample here was unstimulated CD4+ T cells sorted from spleen or lymph node cells, taken before intestinal transplant. The receptors come from a human donor who received an intestinal transplant.

The J gene is TRBJ1-2, the V gene TRBV6-5; 7 bases line up with TRBD1. The CDR3 has 12 amino acids. Germline trimming cut 10 bases from V and 2 bases from J; bases unmatched to any gene: 4. Germline-derived CDR1 and CDR2 are MNHEY and SVGAGI. The chain's CDR3 is CATRQGNYGYTF. The CDR3 nucleotides are TGTGCCACTCGACAGGGAAACTATGGCTACACCTTC.

The DNA of the CDR3 is TGTGCCAGCAGCGTAGCGGGGCTAGCGGGAGTTTTGGAAGAGACCCAGTACTTC. It codes for CASSVAGLAGVLEETQYF. The chain combines TRBV9 with TRBJ2-5, with 10 bases lining up with TRBD2. The CDR3 loop spans 18 amino acids. J was trimmed by 3 bases and V by 0 bases; bases with no gene match: 11. The germline CDR1 and CDR2 sequences are SGDLS and YYNGEE.

This chain links TRBV11-2 with TRBJ2-5, with 8 nucleotides matching TRBD2. In germline, CDR1 is SGHAT, CDR2 FQNNGV. The trim removed 0 bases at V and 5 bases at J, leaving 8 bases unmatched. This CDR3 is 16 amino acids long. The CDR3 sequence: CASSLEWTSLVETQYF. The CDR3 DNA reads as TGTGCCAGCAGCTTAGAATGGACTAGCCTGGTGGAGACCCAGTACTTC. The variable domain in full, completed from reference TRBV11-2 and TRBJ2-5, reads EAGVAQSPRYKIIEKRQSVAFWCNPISGHATLYWYQQILGQGPKLLIQFQNNGVVDDSQLPKDRFSAERLKGVDSTLKIQPAKLEDSAVYLCASSLEWTSLVETQYFGPGTRLLVL.

The genes are TRBV5-1 and TRBJ2-2, with 10 bases lining up with TRBD1. The CDR3 sequence is 16 residues long. The germline gives CDR1 SGHRS, CDR2 YFSETQ. With 4 bases clipped from V and 9 bases from J, the junction kept 12 bases outside the gene matches. CDR3 in amino acids: CASSGTGAKSSRELFF. The CDR3 coding sequence is TGCGCCAGCAGCGGGACAGGGGCTAAGTCCTCCAGGGAGCTGTTTTTT. Full variable domain (missing parts from reference TRBV5-1 and TRBJ2-2): KAGVTQTPRYLIKTRGQQVTLSCSPISGHRSVSWYQQTPGQGLQFLFEYFSETQRNKGNFPGRFSGRQFSNSRSEMNVSTLELGDSALYLCASSGTGAKSSRELFFGEGSRLTVL.

This clone has only one observation. The J gene is TRBJ2-7, the V gene TRBV5-6, with 11 bases lining up with TRBD2. The length of the CDR3 is 15 residues. CDR1 is SGHDT, CDR2 YYEEEE, per germline. With V trimmed by 8 bases and J by 4 bases, 11 bases remained unmatched. The CDR3 loop is CASCLLAGVRYEQYF. The CDR3, as DNA: TGTGCCAGTTGTTTACTAGCGGGAGTAAGATACGAGCAGTACTTC.

The rearrangement links TRBV19 to TRBJ2-5, with D possibly being TRBD1 (5 bases). The CDR3 contains 13 residues. Germline values: CDR1 LNHDA, CDR2 SQIVND (reference sequence). The germline V and J ends were trimmed by 5 bases and 1 base, with 8 bases remaining between them. CDR3 DNA sequence: TGTGCCAGTAGTCTGACAGCCCAAGAGACCCAGTACTTC. It yields the protein CASSLTAQETQYF.

The chain is built from TRBV7-9 and TRBJ1-1; D not resolved. Germline-derived CDR1 and CDR2 are SEHNR and FQNEAQ (reference sequence). The CDR3 has 15 amino acids. Trimming pared 1 base from V and 0 bases from J, leaving 9 bases between. The CDR3, as DNA: TGTGCCAGCAGCTTAGAGGGCAGGATGAACACTGAAGCTTTCTTT. Translating gives CASSLEGRMNTEAFF.

The CDR3 reads CASSRAGQAYEQYF. The CDR3 DNA follows: TGTGCCAGCAGCCGTGCGGGACAGGCCTACGAGCAGTACTTC. This chain links TRBV7-3 with TRBJ2-7; TRBD1 agrees at 8 bases. Germline-derived CDR1 and CDR2 are SGHTA and FQGTGA. The CDR3 extends over 14 amino acids. J gave up 2 bases and V 5 bases, and 5 bases lay outside the gene matches. The full variable domain, in which reference TRBV7-3 and TRBJ2-7 provide the parts outside the CDR3, is GAGVSQTPSNKVTEKGKYVELRCDPISGHTALYWYRQSLGQGPEFLIYFQGTGAADDSGLPNDRFFAVRPEGSVSTLKIQRTERGDSAVYLCASSRAGQAYEQYFGPGTRLTVT.

J is TRBJ2-3 and V is TRBV19; a weak D match, TRBD2 (5 bases). Between the trimmed V and J ends, which lost 7 bases and 1 base, there was a span of 9 bases. This CDR3 has 13 residues. CDR1 is LNHDA, CDR2 SQIVND, per germline (reference sequence). This CDR3 is CASIAWGTDTQYF. The CDR3, as DNA: TGTGCCAGTATAGCGTGGGGCACAGATACGCAGTATTTT.

J is TRBJ2-7 and V is TRBV6-5; either TRBD1 or TRBD2 may supply D (5 bases each). The V end lost 0 bases, the J end lost 3 bases, and 12 bases lay between the germline ends. The CDR3 runs to 15 residues. Germline V gene sequence: CDR1 MNHEY, CDR2 SVGAGI. The CDR3 DNA follows: TGTGCCAGCAGTTACTCGAGGGACCAGAACTACGAGCAGTACTTC. Translating it yields CASSYSRDQNYEQYF.

The genes are TRBV7-2 and TRBJ2-5; D may be TRBD1 (6 bases). Trimming left V 6 bases short and J 4 bases short, with 18 bases between. Per germline, CDR1 SGHTA and CDR2 FQGNSA. This CDR3 is 15 amino acids long. The CDR3: CASSLRTGKLETQYF. The CDR3 DNA reads TGTGCCAGCAGTCTACGTACAGGGAAACTAGAGACCCAGTACTTC.

The chain links TRBV18 to TRBJ2-5, with D hard to call. Per germline, CDR1 KGHSH and CDR2 LQKENI. The CDR3 covers 14 residues. V was trimmed by 3 bases and J by 2 bases, leaving 10 bases between them. The CDR3 loop is CASSPIDKQETQYF. The DNA of the CDR3 is TGTGCCAGCTCACCTATCGACAAACAAGAGACCCAGTACTTC.

The chain combines TRBV14 with TRBJ2-7; D ambiguous. The CDR3 has 14 amino acids. Trimming removed 4 bases from V and 2 bases from J, with 12 bases in between. CDR1 and CDR2 from the germline V gene are SGHDN and FVKESK. The CDR3 sequence is CASSLIAQAYEQYF. The CDR3 bases are TGTGCCAGCAGCCTCATTGCACAAGCCTACGAGCAGTACTTC. Supplemented by reference TRBV14 and TRBJ2-7, the full variable domain reads EAGVTQFPSHSVIEKGQTVTLRCDPISGHDNLYWYRRVMGKEIKFLLHFVKESKQDESGMPNNRFLAERTGGTYSTLKVQPAELEDSGVYFCASSLIAQAYEQYFGPGTRLTVT.

The rearrangement links TRBV6-1 to TRBJ2-7; perhaps TRBD1 as D (7 bases). The germline V gene encodes CDR1 MNHNS and CDR2 SASEGT. Trimming removed 7 bases at V and 7 bases at J, with 17 bases between. The CDR3 consists of 13 residues. The CDR3 here is CASTGAQGGEQYF. The CDR3 bases are TGTGCCAGCACCGGGGCCCAGGGGGGTGAGCAGTACTTC.

Concerning this clone: Other DNA sequences of this sample code for an identical CDR3. The gene calls are TRBV7-3 and TRBJ2-2, with D hard to call. V was pared by 1 base and J by 8 bases, with 2 bases between. CDR3 length: 11 amino acids. In germline, CDR1 is SGHTA, CDR2 FQGTGA. This CDR3 is CASSLNGELFF. CDR3 coding DNA: TGTGCCAGCAGCTTAAATGGGGAGCTGTTTTTT.

The rearrangement joins TRBV6-1 to TRBJ2-6; D is ambiguous. This CDR3 comprises 13 residues. Germline V gene data show CDR1 as MNHNS and CDR2 as SASEGT. Trimming left V 10 bases short and J 4 bases short, with 11 bases between. Written as DNA, the CDR3 is TGTGCCACTGGGGTAGCCGGGGCCAACGTCCTGACTTTC. Translated: CATGVAGANVLTF.

The CDR3 sequence is CASRPTVTNYGYTF. CDR3 bases: TGTGCCAGCAGACCGACAGTTACTAACTATGGCTACACCTTC. The rearrangement links TRBV6-6 to TRBJ1-2, with TRBD1 as a possible D gene (5 bases). The V end was cut by 6 bases, the J end by 0 bases, with 11 bases between. The CDR3 is made up of 14 amino acids. From germline, CDR1 is MNHNY and CDR2 SVGAGI (reference sequence).

The rearrangement joins TRBV2 to TRBJ2-3, with TRBD1 identical over 7 bases. Germline-derived CDR1 and CDR2 are SNHLY and FYNNEI. V lost 7 bases, J lost 3 bases, and 7 bases stayed unmatched. The CDR3 loop spans 14 amino acids. Here the CDR3 reads CASKGGRGTDTQYF. The CDR3 region has the DNA TGTGCCAGCAAGGGTGGCAGGGGGACAGATACGCAGTATTTT.

This clone was detected a few times. The rearrangement joins TRBV18 to TRBJ1-1, with D possibly being TRBD1 (6 bases). CDR1 KGHSH and CDR2 LQKENI come from the germline V gene. With 3 bases removed from V and 4 bases from J, the gap between germline ends came to 9 bases. The CDR3 has 13 amino acids. For the CDR3, the DNA is TGTGCCAGCTCACCCCAGGGGAGCACTGAAGCTTTCTTT. Its translation is CASSPQGSTEAFF.

This chain links TRBV28 with TRBJ2-1, with D tentatively TRBD1 (5 bases). Germline CDR1 is MDHEN and CDR2 is SYDVKM. The CDR3 loop spans 15 amino acids. Trimming left V 4 bases short and J 12 bases short, with 22 bases between. CDR3: CASSSPPQQVQGQFF. Written as DNA, the CDR3 is TGTGCCAGCAGTTCCCCCCCACAACAGGTTCAGGGGCAGTTCTTC.

The rearrangement joins TRBV30 to TRBJ2-1, with 13 positions matching TRBD2. Germline-derived CDR1 and CDR2 are GTSNPN and SVGIG (reference sequence). J gave up 14 bases and V 2 bases, and 6 bases lay outside the gene matches. CDR3 length: 13 amino acids. The CDR3 is CAWSYGLAGDKFF. The CDR3 DNA sequence: TGTGCCTGGAGTTACGGACTAGCGGGAGACAAGTTCTTC.

This clone was seen just once. The chain uses TRBV5-1 and TRBJ2-7; D is possibly TRBD2 (5 bases). Trimming took off 1 base at V and 0 bases at J, with 11 bases between the two ends. Germline CDR1 and CDR2: SGHRS and YFSETQ. This CDR3 region has 15 residues. The CDR3 DNA reads as TGCGCCAGCAGCTTGAAGCGGCAGACCTCCTACGAGCAGTACTTC. Translating it yields CASSLKRQTSYEQYF.

This chain joins TRBV7-2 and TRBJ2-5, with D perhaps matching TRBD2 (6 bases). This CDR3 has 14 residues. Deletions cut 5 bases from V and 1 base from J, with 11 bases between. Germline V lookup: CDR1 SGHTA, CDR2 FQGNSA. The CDR3 is CASSPRDFQETQYF. The CDR3 DNA reads TGTGCCAGCAGCCCTCGGGACTTCCAAGAGACCCAGTACTTC.

This clone was seen a single time. The chain joins TRBV11-2 to TRBJ2-2; D is undetermined. V was trimmed by 0 bases and J by 4 bases, leaving 9 bases between them. Germline-derived CDR1 and CDR2 are SGHAT and FQNNGV. This CDR3 has 15 residues. In DNA, the CDR3 is TGTGCCAGCAGCTTAGATGCCACATTCACCGGGGAGCTGTTTTTT. It specifies CASSLDATFTGELFF.

V is TRBV19 and J is TRBJ1-2; 9 nucleotides agree with TRBD1. This CDR3 spans 15 amino acids. The germline CDR1 and CDR2 sequences are LNHDA and SQIVND (reference sequence). Trimming removed 5 bases from V and 5 bases from J; junction bases left unmatched: 9. The CDR3 nucleotides read TGTGCCAGTAGTCCCCTGGCGGGACAGGGTTATGGCTACACCTTC. Residues: CASSPLAGQGYGYTF. The full variable domain, its missing parts supplied by reference TRBV19 and TRBJ1-2, is DGGITQSPKYLFRKEGQNVTLSCEQNLNHDAMYWYRQDPGQGLRLIYYSQIVNDFQKGDIAEGYSVSREKKESFPLTVTSAQKNPTAFYLCASSPLAGQGYGYTFGSGTRLTVV.

The chain recombines TRBV5-1 with TRBJ2-7; 7 bases are a match to TRBD1. CDR1 is SGHRS and CDR2 is YFSETQ in the germline V gene. The V and J ends lost 0 bases and 3 bases, in that order; junction bases with no gene match: 3. The CDR3 is made up of 14 amino acids. CDR3 bases: TGCGCCAGCAGCTTGGCGGGACAGATCTACGAGCAGTACTTC. This gives the protein CASSLAGQIYEQYF.

The rearrangement joins TRBV9 to TRBJ2-2; TRBD2 matches at 14 bases. The V gene end was trimmed by 5 bases and the J gene end by 7 bases; junction bases not matched to a gene: 10. The V gene's germline CDR1 is SGDLS and CDR2 YYNGEE. This CDR3 is built from 17 residues. The CDR3, as DNA: TGTGCCAGCAGTAAGACTAGCGGGAGGGCCGATGGCGGGGAGCTGTTTTTT. It codes for CASSKTSGRADGGELFF.

The V and J genes are TRBV19 and TRBJ2-3, with TRBD2 identical over 13 bases. Germline loops: CDR1 LNHDA, CDR2 SQIVND (reference sequence). Trimming cost V 5 bases and J 5 bases; bases outside gene matches: 7. The CDR3 consists of 16 residues. CDR3 in DNA: TGTGCCAGTAGTCCCGGGACTAGCGGGAACCAAGATACGCAGTATTTT. This translates into CASSPGTSGNQDTQYF.

J is TRBJ2-7 and V is TRBV6-1, with D perhaps matching TRBD1 (6 bases). Germline CDR1 and CDR2: MNHNS and SASEGT. The CDR3 is 17 residues long. V gave up 1 base and J gave up 5 bases, with 21 bases separating them. The CDR3 DNA reads TGTGCCAGCAGTGAAGGGACAGCGCGGACGCGTACGGACGAGCAGTACTTC. Its protein product is CASSEGTARTRTDEQYF.

This chain connects TRBV18 to TRBJ1-1; tentative D call: TRBD1 (6 bases). Trimming cost V 2 bases and J 0 bases, with 7 bases left between them. The germline V gene has CDR1 KGHSH and CDR2 LQKENI. This CDR3 has 14 amino acids. The CDR3 nucleotides are TGTGCCAGCTCACCAGGACAGATGAACACTGAAGCTTTCTTT. This translates into CASSPGQMNTEAFF.